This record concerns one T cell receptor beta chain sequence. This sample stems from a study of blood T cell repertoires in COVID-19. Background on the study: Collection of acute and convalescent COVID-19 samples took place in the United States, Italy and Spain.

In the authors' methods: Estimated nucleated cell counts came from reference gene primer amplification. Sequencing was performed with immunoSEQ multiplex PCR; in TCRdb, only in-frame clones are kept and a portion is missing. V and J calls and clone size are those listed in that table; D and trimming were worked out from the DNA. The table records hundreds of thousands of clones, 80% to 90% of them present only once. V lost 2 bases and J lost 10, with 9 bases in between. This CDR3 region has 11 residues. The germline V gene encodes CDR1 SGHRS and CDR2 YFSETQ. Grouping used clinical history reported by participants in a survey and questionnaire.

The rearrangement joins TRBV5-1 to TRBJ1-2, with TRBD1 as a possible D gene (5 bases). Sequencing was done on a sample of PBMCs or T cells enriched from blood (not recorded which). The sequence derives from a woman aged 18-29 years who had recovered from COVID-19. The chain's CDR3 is CASSFGGDYTF. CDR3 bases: TGCGCCAGCAGCTTCGGAGGGGACTACACCTTC. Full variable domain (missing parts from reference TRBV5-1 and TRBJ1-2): KAGVTQTPRYLIKTRGQQVTLSCSPISGHRSVSWYQQTPGQGLQFLFEYFSETQRNKGNFPGRFSGRQFSNSRSEMNVSTLELGDSALYLCASSFGGDYTFGSGTRLTVV.